This T cell receptor beta chain was identified during a study of beta chain features in type 1 diabetes (dated by TCRdb to 2016 to 2019). Some background on the complete study: Mean age, gender distribution, total cell number and subset yield did not differ between patients and healthy donors. A total of 90 million to 120 million sorted cells were examined across all samples, and a strong correlation was observed between cell number per subset and RNA yield. The study compared TCRB repertoires of sorted circulating CD4+ T cell subsets between recently diagnosed type 1 diabetes patients and matched healthy donors. Regulatory and stem cell-like memory subsets were obtained from only 8 patients and roughly 8 healthy donors, while naive and central memory subsets were obtained from all 30 or so donors.

V is cut by 0 bases and J by 6 bases, and the space between the germline ends is 6 bases. From the germline V gene (reference sequence), CDR1 is LNHNV and CDR2 is YYDKDF. The CDR3 starts with the cysteine, ends with the phenylalanine, and has 13 residues. Only the CDR3 part of the read is kept: 39 bases, read in frame from the first base. The entire isolated RNA was reverse transcribed using the High Capacity cDNA Reverse Transcription Kit, and thus expressed TCRB transcripts were sequenced. Naive, central memory and regulatory T cell samples underwent deep immunoSEQ sequencing, averaging around 3.6 million total reads per sample. Sorted cells were lysed in RLT buffer and RNA was extracted with DNase-treated RNeasy Micro or Mini kits, depending on cell number. To prevent cross-contamination, every cell subset was processed on its own, while patient and healthy donor samples were processed together. The immunoSEQ multiplex PCR was used to amplify TCRB sequences from cDNA, generating 87-bp fragments that spanned the CDR3 region. Sequencing of the amplicons was done on the Illumina HiSeq platform. Per the authors' processing: PCR bias was computationally corrected using synthetic template baselines, reads within Hamming distance 2 were collapsed, and singletons that could not be merged were discarded. By aligning reads against IMGT, V, D and J genes, CDR3 length, and insertions or deletions at six rearrangement sites were assigned. Within each subset, clonotype counts were normalized to sorted cell number, after which true diversity and Gini coefficients were computed with the tcR R package. Repertoire sharing was quantified using the overlap coefficient calculated on TCRB nucleotide sequences. Out-of-frame TCRB sequences from naive cells were analyzed as a proxy for the pre-selection repertoire. This immuneACCESS table, as held by TCRdb, lists in-frame sequences with V and J called but not all clones. Of the missing ones, under half trace to an unresolved V gene in checked studies; the others have no known cause. Clonal size and the V and J genes are those of that table, whereas D and trimming came from the DNA. The table for this sample lists 250,000 to 300,000 clones; approximately 25% of them were counted only once. Over 0.01% of the sample is in the top ten clones.

This clone has only a few counts. The antigen it recognizes is unknown. No much larger clonotype is one base removed from it; base qualities were not supplied. Beyond this particular receptor, the publication reports: Shorter templates might have been favored by PCR, but patient and control samples were amplified and corrected together, so both groups would have been affected equally by any skew. The naive, central memory and regulatory TCRB repertoires appeared to resemble one another more closely among patients than among healthy donors. In all four CD4+ subsets, TCRB CDR3 length was moderately but significantly shorter in type 1 diabetes patients. Fewer insertions and more nucleotide deletions at VDJ recombination sites were observed in patients with type 1 diabetes, implying thymic rearrangement abnormalities. HLA sub-analyses involved small numbers of individuals, so any influence of HLA type on TCRB rearrangement remained unresolved. Because cDNA rather than genomic DNA was sequenced, highly expressing activated cells could have been over-represented, although no difference in activation and CD3 levels was found between groups.

Each donor gave one peripheral blood draw, approximately 0.11 L on average, collected into heparinised tubes. Naive, central memory, regulatory and stem cell-like memory CD4+ T cells were sorted on a BD FACSAria II using a panel including CD45RO, CCR7, CD25, CD127, CD95 and CD27. Every sorted population had a purity above 95%. Right away, PBMCs were isolated by Lymphoprep density gradient centrifugation and were stained directly, with no culture step. To minimize batch effects, samples were stained and sorted in pairs, one healthy donor with one patient per experiment. The receptor was isolated from a woman aged 25 to 39 with type 1 diabetes. The specimen sequenced was naive CD4+ T cells from blood. Sample cell subset or site, as interpreted from the label and publication: true naive CD4+ T cells. The chain is made from TRBV15 and TRBJ2-1, with no confident D gene call. The DNA reads as follows: TGTGCCACCAGCAGAGATCGGGTCAATGAGCAGTTCTTC. Its translation reads: CATSRDRVNEQFF. Extended through the reference TRBV15 and TRBJ2-1 proteins, this CDR3 yields the full variable domain: DAMVIQNPRYQVTQFGKPVTLSCSQTLNHNVMYWYQQKSSQAPKLLFHYYDKDFNNEADTPDNFQSRRPNTSFCFLDIRSPGLGDTAMYLCATSRDRVNEQFFGPGTRLTVL.